The sequence of this T cell receptor (beta chain) was determined in a study of control samples from healthy donors and cancer patients. Some clones are missing from TCRdb's copy, which holds only in-frame ones; the method was immunoSEQ multiplex PCR. Of about 120,000 clones in the sample, nearly 95% were seen once. V shed 9 bases, J shed 2 bases, and the junction held 4 bases outside the gene matches. The CDR3 loop spans 13 amino acids. Germline V gene sequence: CDR1 LNHNV, CDR2 YYDKDF (reference sequence). Specimen: blood. This clonotype was sampled from a man aged 30-40 years in good health. The V and J genes are TRBV15 and TRBJ2-3, with 8 bases lining up with TRBD2. The CDR3 loop is CATGGGYTDTQYF. For the CDR3, the DNA is TGTGCCACAGGCGGGGGGTACACAGATACGCAGTATTTT. The full variable domain, its missing parts supplied by reference TRBV15 and TRBJ2-3, is DAMVIQNPRYQVTQFGKPVTLSCSQTLNHNVMYWYQQKSSQAPKLLFHYYDKDFNNEADTPDNFQSRRPNTSFCFLDIRSPGLGDTAMYLCATGGGYTDTQYFGPGTRLTVL.